This passage covers 3 T cell receptor beta chains from one sample sequenced in a study of B cell selection in AIRE deficiency. Sequenced by immunoSEQ multiplex PCR; TCRdb stores in-frame clones only, minus some. The table shows about 22,000 clones, with nearly 95% occurring only once. Regulatory T cells were sorted as CD4+CD25hiCD127low/negative cells. Sequences were obtained from CD4+CD25+ Tregs sorted from PBMCs. The receptors were gathered from a human donor in good health.

The count of this clone is one. The V and J genes are TRBV4-2 and TRBJ2-5, with 15 bases fitting TRBD2. The germline CDR1 and CDR2 sequences are LGHNA and YNFKEQ. V lost 4 bases and J lost 6; bases outside the gene matches: 12. The CDR3 contains 18 residues. CDR3 DNA: TGTGCCAGCAGCCGAAGCACCAGGACTAGCGGGGGGGCGAAGACCCAGTACTTC. It specifies CASSRSTRTSGGAKTQYF.

The chain has TRBV7-8 and TRBJ2-5; 7 positions agree with TRBD1. The CDR3 consists of 15 residues. The ends lost 6 bases at V and 2 bases at J; junction bases unmatched: 9. Per germline, CDR1 SGHVS and CDR2 FQNEAQ. CDR3 DNA sequence: TGTGCCAGCAGTCCGACAGGGACAGCTCAAGAGACCCAGTACTTC. The encoded protein is CASSPTGTAQETQYF.

This rearrangement joins TRBV7-6 to TRBJ2-5; 11 bases agree with TRBD1. The length of the CDR3 is 15 residues. Per germline, CDR1 SGHVS and CDR2 FNYEAQ. After removal of 3 bases from V and 4 bases from J, the junction contained 4 bases not matched to a gene. CDR3 coding DNA: TGTGCCAGCAGCTTTTCCGGGACAGGGGGAGAGACCCAGTACTTC. This gives the protein CASSFSGTGGETQYF.